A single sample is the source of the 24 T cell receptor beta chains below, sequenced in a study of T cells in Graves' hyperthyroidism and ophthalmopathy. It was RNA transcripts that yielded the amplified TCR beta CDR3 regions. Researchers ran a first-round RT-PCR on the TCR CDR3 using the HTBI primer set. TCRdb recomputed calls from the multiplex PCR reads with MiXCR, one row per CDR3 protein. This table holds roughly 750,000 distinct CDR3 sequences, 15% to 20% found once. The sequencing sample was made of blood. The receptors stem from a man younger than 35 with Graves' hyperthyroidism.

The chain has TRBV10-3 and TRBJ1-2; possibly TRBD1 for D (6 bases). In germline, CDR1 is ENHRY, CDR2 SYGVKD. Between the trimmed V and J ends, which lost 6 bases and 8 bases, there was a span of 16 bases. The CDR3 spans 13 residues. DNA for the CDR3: TGTGCCATCAGCCCGGTGGGGGGCGAGGGCTACACCTTC. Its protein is CAISPVGGEGYTF.

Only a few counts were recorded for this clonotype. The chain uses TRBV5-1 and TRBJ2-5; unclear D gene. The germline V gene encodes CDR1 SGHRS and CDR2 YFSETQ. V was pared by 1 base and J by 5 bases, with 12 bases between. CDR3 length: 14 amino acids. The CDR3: CASSLSSEWETQYF. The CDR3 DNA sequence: TGCGCCAGCAGCTTGTCGTCAGAATGGGAGACCCAGTACTTC.

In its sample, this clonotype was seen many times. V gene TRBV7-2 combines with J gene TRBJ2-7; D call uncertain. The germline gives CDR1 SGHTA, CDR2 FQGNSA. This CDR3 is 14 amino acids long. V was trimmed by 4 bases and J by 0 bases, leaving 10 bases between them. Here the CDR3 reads CASSSRTHSYEQYF. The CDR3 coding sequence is TGTGCCAGCAGCTCTCGAACTCACTCCTACGAGCAGTACTTC.

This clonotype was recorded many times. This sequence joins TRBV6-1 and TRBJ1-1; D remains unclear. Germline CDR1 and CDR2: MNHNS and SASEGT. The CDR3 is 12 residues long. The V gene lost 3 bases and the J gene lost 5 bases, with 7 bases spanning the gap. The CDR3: CASSDPRTEAFF. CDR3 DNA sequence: TGTGCCAGCAGTGACCCGCGGACTGAAGCTTTCTTT.

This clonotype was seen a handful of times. CDR3 loop: CAWSPGQGYSYEQYF. CDR3 in DNA: TGTGCCTGGTCGCCGGGACAGGGTTACTCCTACGAGCAGTACTTC. V gene TRBV30 combines with J gene TRBJ2-7; 9 nucleotides line up with TRBD1. CDR1 is GTSNPN and CDR2 is SVGIG in the germline V gene (reference sequence). Trimming at V came to 5 bases and at J to 0 bases, leaving 8 bases not matched to a gene. The CDR3 consists of 15 residues.

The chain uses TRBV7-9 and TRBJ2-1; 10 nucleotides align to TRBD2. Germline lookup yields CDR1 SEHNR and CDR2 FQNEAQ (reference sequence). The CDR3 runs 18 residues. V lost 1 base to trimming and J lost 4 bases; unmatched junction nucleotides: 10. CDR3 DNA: TGTGCCAGCAGCTTAGAAGGGCTAGCGGGAGCGTCTTACAATGAGCAGTTCTTC. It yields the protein CASSLEGLAGASYNEQFF.

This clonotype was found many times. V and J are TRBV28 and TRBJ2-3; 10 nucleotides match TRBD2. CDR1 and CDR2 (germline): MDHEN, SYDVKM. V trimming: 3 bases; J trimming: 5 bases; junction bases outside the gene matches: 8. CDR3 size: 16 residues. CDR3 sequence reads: CASSFDLAGVKDTQYF. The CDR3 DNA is TGTGCCAGCAGTTTTGATCTAGCGGGAGTAAAAGATACGCAGTATTTT.

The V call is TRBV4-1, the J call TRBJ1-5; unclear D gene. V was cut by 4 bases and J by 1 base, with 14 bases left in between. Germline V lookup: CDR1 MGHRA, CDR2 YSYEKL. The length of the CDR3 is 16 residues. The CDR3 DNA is TGCGCCAGCAGCCCACGCGCGGTTGGAAGCAATCAGCCCCAGCATTTT. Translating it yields CASSPRAVGSNQPQHF.

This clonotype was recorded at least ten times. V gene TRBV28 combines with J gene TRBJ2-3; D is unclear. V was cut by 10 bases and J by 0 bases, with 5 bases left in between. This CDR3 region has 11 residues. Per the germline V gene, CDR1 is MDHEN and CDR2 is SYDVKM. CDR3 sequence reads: CATQSTDTQYF. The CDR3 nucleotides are TGTGCCACCCAAAGCACAGATACGCAGTATTTT. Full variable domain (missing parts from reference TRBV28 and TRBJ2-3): DVKVTQSSRYLVKRTGEKVFLECVQDMDHENMFWYRQDPGLGLRLIYFSYDVKMKEKGDIPEGYSVSREKKERFSLILESASTNQTSMYLCATQSTDTQYFGPGTRLTVL.

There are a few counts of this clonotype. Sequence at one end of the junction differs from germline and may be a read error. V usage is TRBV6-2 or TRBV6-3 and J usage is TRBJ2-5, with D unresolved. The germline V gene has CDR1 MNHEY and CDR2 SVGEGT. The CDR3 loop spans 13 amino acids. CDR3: CATTDLVGEAQYF. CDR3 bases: TGTGCCACAACTGATCTGGTTGGAGAGGCCCAGTACTTC.

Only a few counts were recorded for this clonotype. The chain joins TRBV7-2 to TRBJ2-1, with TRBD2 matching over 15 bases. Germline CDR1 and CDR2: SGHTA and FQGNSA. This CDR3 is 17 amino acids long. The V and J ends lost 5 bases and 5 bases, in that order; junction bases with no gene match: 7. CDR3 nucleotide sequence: TGTGCCAGCAGCAAACCGGGACTAGCGGGAGGTGACAATGAGCAGTTCTTC. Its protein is CASSKPGLAGGDNEQFF.

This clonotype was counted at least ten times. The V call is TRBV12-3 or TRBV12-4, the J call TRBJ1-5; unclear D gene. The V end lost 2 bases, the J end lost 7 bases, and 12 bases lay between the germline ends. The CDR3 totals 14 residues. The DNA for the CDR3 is TGTGCCAGCAGTTTAAATGCGGCAGCCCAGCCCCAGCATTTT. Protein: CASSLNAAAQPQHF.

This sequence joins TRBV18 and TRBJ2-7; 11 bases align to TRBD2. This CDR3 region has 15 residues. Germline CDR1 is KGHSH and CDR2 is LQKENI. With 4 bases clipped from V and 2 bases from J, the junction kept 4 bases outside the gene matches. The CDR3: CASSLMTSGTYEQYF. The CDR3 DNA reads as TGTGCCAGCTCACTAATGACTAGCGGGACCTACGAGCAGTACTTC.

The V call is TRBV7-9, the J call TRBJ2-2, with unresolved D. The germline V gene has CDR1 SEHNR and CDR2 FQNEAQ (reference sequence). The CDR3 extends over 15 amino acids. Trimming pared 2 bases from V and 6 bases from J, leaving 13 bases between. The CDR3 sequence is CASSLTPKSSGELFF. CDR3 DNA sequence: TGTGCCAGCAGCTTAACCCCTAAGAGTTCCGGGGAGCTGTTTTTT.

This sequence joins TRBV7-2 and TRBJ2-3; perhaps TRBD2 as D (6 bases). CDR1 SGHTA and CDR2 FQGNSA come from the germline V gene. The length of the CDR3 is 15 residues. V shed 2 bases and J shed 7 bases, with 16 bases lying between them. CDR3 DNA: TGTGCCAGCAGCTTACGGGGGATCTTTCGGAATACGCAGTATTTT. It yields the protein CASSLRGIFRNTQYF.

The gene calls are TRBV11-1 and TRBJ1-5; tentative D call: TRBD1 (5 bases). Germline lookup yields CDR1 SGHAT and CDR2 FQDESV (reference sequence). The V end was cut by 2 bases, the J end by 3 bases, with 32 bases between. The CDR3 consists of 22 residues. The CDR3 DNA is TGTGCCAGCAGCTTAAAACAAACACCCCGGGACCGGGAACCTACTCCCAATCAGCCCCAGCATTTT. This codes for CASSLKQTPRDREPTPNQPQHF.

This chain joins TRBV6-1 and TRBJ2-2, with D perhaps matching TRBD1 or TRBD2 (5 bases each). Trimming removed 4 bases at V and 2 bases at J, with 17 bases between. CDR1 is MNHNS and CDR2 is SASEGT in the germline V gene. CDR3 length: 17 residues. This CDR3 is CASSGPWGKTNTGELFF. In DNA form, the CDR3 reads TGTGCCAGCAGTGGGCCATGGGGGAAGACCAACACCGGGGAGCTGTTTTTT.

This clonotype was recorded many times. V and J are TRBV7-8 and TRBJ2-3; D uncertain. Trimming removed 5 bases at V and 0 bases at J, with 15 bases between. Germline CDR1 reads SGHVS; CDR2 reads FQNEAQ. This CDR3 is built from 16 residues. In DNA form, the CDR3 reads TGTGCCAGCAGCCCCCCGGTAGGAGATAGCACAGATACGCAGTATTTT. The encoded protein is CASSPPVGDSTDTQYF.

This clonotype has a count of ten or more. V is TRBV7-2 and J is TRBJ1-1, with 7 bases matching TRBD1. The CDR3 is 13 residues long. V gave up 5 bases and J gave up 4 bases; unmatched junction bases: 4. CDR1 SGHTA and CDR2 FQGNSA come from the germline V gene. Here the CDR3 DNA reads TGTGCCAGCAGCCCAGGGGGAGGCACTGAAGCTTTCTTT. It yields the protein CASSPGGGTEAFF.

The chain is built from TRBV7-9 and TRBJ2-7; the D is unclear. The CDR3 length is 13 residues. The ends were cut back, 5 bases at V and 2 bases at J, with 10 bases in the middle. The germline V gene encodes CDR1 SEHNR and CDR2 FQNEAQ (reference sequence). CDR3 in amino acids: CASSQRPAYEQYF. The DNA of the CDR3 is TGTGCCAGCAGCCAAAGGCCCGCCTACGAGCAGTACTTC.

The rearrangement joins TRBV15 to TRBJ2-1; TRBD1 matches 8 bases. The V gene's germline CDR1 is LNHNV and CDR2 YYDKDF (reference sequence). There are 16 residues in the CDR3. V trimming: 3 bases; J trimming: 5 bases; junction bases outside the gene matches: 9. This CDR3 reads CATSSFGTGPDNEQFF. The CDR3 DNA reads TGTGCCACCAGCAGCTTTGGGACAGGACCCGACAATGAGCAGTTCTTC.

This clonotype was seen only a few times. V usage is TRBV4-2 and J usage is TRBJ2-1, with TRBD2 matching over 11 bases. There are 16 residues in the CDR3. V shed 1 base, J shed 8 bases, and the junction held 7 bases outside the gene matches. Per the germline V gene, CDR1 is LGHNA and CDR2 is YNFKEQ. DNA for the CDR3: TGTGCCAGCAGCCAAGGCGGTAGCGGGAGGGCCGATGAGCAGTTCTTC. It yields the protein CASSQGGSGRADEQFF.

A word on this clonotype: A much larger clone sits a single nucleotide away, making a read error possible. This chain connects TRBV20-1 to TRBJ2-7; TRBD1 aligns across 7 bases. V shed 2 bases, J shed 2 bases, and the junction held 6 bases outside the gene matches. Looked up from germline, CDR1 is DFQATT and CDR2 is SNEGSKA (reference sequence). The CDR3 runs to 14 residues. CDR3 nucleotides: TGCAGTGCTAGATTTGTACAGGGGCCCTACGAGCAGTACTTC. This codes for CSARFVQGPYEQYF.

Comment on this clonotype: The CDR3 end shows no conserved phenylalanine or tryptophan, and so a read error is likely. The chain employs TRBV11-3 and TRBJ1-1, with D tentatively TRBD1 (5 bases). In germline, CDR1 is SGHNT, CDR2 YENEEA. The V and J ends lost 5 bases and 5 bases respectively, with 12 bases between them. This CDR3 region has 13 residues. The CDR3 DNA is TGTGCCAGCAGCCTAGGGGCAATGACTGAAGCTTTCATT. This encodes CASSLGAMTEAFI.